This TCR beta chain comes out of a study of T cells in Graves' hyperthyroidism and ophthalmopathy. Whole-study context: Peripheral blood was drawn at first diagnosis, prior to all treatment.

Amplified TCR beta CDR3 regions came from RNA transcripts. Using the HTBI primer set, a first-round RT-PCR was run on the TCR CDR3. TCRdb re-derived calls from the multiplex PCR reads in MiXCR, one entry per CDR3 protein. The sample yields approximately 400,000 distinct CDR3 sequences, around 16% seen once. Graves' hyperthyroidism was deemed stable given no ophthalmopathy progression within 18 months. Fresh peripheral blood, about 9.6 ml, yielded the PBMCs. About this clonotype itself: Its specificity is unknown.

The CDR3 spans 15 residues. V lost 5 bases and J lost 4, with 17 bases in between. Germline CDR1 KGHSH, CDR2 LQKENI. Overall study findings and caveats: Among thyroid clonotypes expanded above 0.001, most also appeared in blood.

The material sequenced was blood. The origin of this receptor is a woman aged 18 to 35 with Graves' hyperthyroidism. The chain links TRBV18 to TRBJ2-5; weak D call: TRBD1 (5 bases). This chain's CDR3 is CASSMAGWNGETQYF. DNA of the CDR3: TGTGCCAGCTCAATGGCAGGGTGGAACGGAGAGACCCAGTACTTC.